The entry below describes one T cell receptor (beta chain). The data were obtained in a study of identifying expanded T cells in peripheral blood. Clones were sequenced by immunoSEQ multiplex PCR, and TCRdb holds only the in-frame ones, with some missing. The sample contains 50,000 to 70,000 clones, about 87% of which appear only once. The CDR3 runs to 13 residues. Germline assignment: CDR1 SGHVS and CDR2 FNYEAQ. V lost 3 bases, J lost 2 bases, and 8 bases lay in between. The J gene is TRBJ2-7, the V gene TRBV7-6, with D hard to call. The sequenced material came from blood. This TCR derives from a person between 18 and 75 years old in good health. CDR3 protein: CASSFGGAYEQYF. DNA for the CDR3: TGTGCCAGCAGCTTCGGCGGAGCCTACGAGCAGTACTTC.